This TCR beta chain was observed in a study of response to subunit inactivated influenza vaccine. In TCRdb, the RT-PCR reads were re-called with MiXCR into one record per CDR3 protein. The sample carries roughly 780,000 distinct CDR3 sequences, 18% recorded once. Germline V gives CDR1 LGHNA, CDR2 YSLEER. The CDR3 is made up of 14 amino acids. Trimming stripped 0 bases from V and 5 bases from J, with 9 bases between. With respect to this clonotype: Its antigen remains unidentified.

Study-wide results and limits: The authors proposed limited new T cell recruitment per seasonal influenza vaccination.

This chain connects TRBV4-3 to TRBJ2-3; D is uncertain. The receptor comes from a middle-aged man who received an inactivated influenza vaccine. This specimen was PBMCs from blood, taken 5 days after vaccination. The CDR3 DNA reads TGCGCCAGCAGCCAAGATTTGTCGCGAGATACGCAGTATTTT. Translation: CASSQDLSRDTQYF.